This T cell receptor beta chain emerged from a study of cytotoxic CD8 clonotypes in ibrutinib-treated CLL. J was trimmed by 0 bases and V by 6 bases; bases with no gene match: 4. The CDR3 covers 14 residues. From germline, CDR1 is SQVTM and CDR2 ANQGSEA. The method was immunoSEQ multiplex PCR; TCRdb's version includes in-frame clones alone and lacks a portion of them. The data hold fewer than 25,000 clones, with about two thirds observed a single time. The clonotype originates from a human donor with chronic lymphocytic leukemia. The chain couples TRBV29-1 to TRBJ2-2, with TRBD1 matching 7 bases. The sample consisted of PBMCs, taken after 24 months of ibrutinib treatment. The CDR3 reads CSVEDRTNTGELFF. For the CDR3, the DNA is TGCAGCGTAGAGGACAGGACGAACACCGGGGAGCTGTTTTTT.